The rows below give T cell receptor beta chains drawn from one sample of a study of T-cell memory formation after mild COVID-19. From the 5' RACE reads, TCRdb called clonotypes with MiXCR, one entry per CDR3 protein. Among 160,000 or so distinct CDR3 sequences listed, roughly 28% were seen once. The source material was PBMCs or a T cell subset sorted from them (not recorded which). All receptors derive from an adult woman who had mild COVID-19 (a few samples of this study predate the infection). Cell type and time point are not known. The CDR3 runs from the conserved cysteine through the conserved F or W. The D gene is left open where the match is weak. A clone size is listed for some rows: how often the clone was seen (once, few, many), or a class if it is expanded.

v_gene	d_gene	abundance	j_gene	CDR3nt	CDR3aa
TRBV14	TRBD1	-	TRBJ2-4	TGTGCCAGCAGCCAAGCGGTGACGGGACAGCTAGCCAAAAACATTCAGTACTTC	CASSQAVTGQLAKNIQYF
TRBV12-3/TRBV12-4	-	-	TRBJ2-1	TGTGCCAGCAGAACAGGGTCCTACAATGAGCAGTTCTTC	CASRTGSYNEQFF
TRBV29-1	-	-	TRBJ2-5	TGCAGCGTTGAAGGGGGGATTTCTGGGGTGCAAGAGACCCAGTACTTC	CSVEGGISGVQETQYF
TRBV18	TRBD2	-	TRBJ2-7	TGTGCCAGCTCCCGGACTAGAGGCGTGGACGAGCAGTACTTC	CASSRTRGVDEQYF
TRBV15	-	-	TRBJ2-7	TGTGCCACCAGCAGAGGAGGGGCTTATTACGAGCAGTACTTC	CATSRGGAYYEQYF
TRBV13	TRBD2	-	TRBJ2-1	TGTGCCAGCAGCGCCCGGGGGACTAGCGGTTACAATGAGCAGTTCTTC	CASSARGTSGYNEQFF
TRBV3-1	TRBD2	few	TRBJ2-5	TGTGCCAGCAGCCGTCAGGGAGGGCCTGATAGAGAGACCCAGTACTTC	CASSRQGGPDRETQYF
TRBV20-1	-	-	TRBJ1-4	TGCAGTGCTAGACACGGCTTAAATGAAAAACTGTTTTTT	CSARHGLNEKLFF
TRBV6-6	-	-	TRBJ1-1	TGTGCCAGCAGACCAGAGGGAACGAACACTGAAGCTTTCTTT	CASRPEGTNTEAFF
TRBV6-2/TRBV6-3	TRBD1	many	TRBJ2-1	TGTGCCAGCAGCTATGCCCAGCGGACAGGCCCCTCAACCTACAATGAGCAGTTCTTC	CASSYAQRTGPSTYNEQFF
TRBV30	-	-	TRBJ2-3	TGTGCCTTCCTCAGGCCCACTAGCACAGATACGCAGTATTTT	CAFLRPTSTDTQYF
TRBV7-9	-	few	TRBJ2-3	TGTGCCAGCAGCTCCTCCGGCGCAGATACGCAGTATTTT	CASSSSGADTQYF
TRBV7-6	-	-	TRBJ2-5	TGTGCCAGCAGCTTACCGACACCTCAAGAGACCCAGTACTTC	CASSLPTPQETQYF
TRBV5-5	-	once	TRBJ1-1	TGTGCCAGCAGCTTGGCCCCCGGCCGGAGGAACACTGAAGCTTTCTTT	CASSLAPGRRNTEAFF
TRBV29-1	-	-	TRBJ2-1	TGCAGCTTACGAGACGGCTACAATGAGCAGTTCTTC	CSLRDGYNEQFF
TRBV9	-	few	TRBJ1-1	TGTGCCAGCAGCGCAGTGGGAGGGAGCGGCACTGAAGCTTTCTTT	CASSAVGGSGTEAFF
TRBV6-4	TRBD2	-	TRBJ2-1	TGTGCCAGCAGTGTATCGGGGGGGTACAATGAGCAGTTCTTC	CASSVSGGYNEQFF
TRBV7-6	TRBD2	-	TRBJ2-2	TGTGCCAGCAGCCTCACTAGCGGGGGGCCGAACACCGGGGAGCTGTTTTTT	CASSLTSGGPNTGELFF
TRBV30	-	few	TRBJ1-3	TGTGCCTGGAGTTTACATTCTGGAAACACCATATATTTT	CAWSLHSGNTIYF
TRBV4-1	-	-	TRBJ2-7	TGCGCCAGCAGCCCTTTGAGCCTAGGGGACTACGAGCAGTACTTC	CASSPLSLGDYEQYF
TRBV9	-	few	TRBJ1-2	TGTGCCAGCAGCGTAGGTCCCCCGGGGGCGGACTATGGCTACACCTTC	CASSVGPPGADYGYTF
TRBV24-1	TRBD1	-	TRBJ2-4	TGTGCCACCAGTGGAGGGGGCTTGGACATTCAGTACTTC	CATSGGGLDIQYF
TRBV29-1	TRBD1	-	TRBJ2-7	TGCAGCGTTGGTGGTAGGGGACAGGGGGCCTACGAGCAGTACTTC	CSVGGRGQGAYEQYF
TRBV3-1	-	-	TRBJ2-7	TGTGCCAGCAGCCCGAGTTTCTCGCCTACCTACGAGCAGTACTTC	CASSPSFSPTYEQYF
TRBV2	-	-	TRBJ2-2	TGTGCCAGCTGGCTCGGAGGGTTGTTTAAGAACACCGGGGAGCTGTTTTTT	CASWLGGLFKNTGELFF
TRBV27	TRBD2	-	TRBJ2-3	TGTGCCAGCAGTTTATCGACTAGCGGTATCACAGATACGCAGTATTTT	CASSLSTSGITDTQYF
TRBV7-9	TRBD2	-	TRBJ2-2	TGTGCCAGCAGCTTACGACTAGCGGTCGGGGAGCTGTTTTTT	CASSLRLAVGELFF
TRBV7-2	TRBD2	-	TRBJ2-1	TGTGCCAGCACGACTAGCGCGGGGAATGAGCAGTTCTTC	CASTTSAGNEQFF
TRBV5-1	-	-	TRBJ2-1	TGCGCCAGCAGCGAACGGGGCAACAATGAGCAGTTCTTC	CASSERGNNEQFF
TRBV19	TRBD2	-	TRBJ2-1	TGTGCCAGTATGAGGACTAGCGGGGGCGACGCCTACAATGAGCAGTTCTTC	CASMRTSGGDAYNEQFF
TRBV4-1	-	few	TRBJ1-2	TGCGCCAGCAGCCAGCATACCGGGCCTCCGGCCGATGGCTACACCTTC	CASSQHTGPPADGYTF
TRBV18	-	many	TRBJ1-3	TGTGCCAGCTCACCATATGGGGAGACCTCTGGAAACACCATATATTTT	CASSPYGETSGNTIYF
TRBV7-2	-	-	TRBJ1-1	TGTGCCAGCAGCTTAGCACCCGGGGACGAAGCTTTCTTT	CASSLAPGDEAFF
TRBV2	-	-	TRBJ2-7	TGTGCCAGCAGTGAAGGCTCAAATCCCTACGAGCAGTACTTC	CASSEGSNPYEQYF
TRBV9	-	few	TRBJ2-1	TGTGCCAGCACCCCTACCCCTGAGCAGTTCTTC	CASTPTPEQFF
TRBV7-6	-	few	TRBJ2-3	TGTGCCAGCACCGCGGTAGGGCCTGGGGATACGCAGTATTTT	CASTAVGPGDTQYF
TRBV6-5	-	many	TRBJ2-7	TGTGCCAGCACGGGGGTCGGCGAGCAGTACTTC	CASTGVGEQYF